Below, 30 T cell receptor beta chains from the same sample are listed, as sequenced in a study of cytomegalovirus exposure and HLA in healthy donors. The PCR ran on 60 Vbeta and 13 Jbeta primers. Only in-frame clones appear in the TCRdb table, and some are missing; sequencing was by immunoSEQ multiplex PCR. The sample holds fewer than 130,000 clones; nearly 80% are singletons and the top ten take 1% to 1.5%. Sequencing was performed on PBMCs. The receptors stem from a woman aged 25 to 45 in good health and CMV-seronegative.

Points on this clone: A read error may produce the germline difference seen at one junction end. CDR3 in DNA: TGTGCCAGCAGTTTAGCAGGGGTAGGGAATCAGCCCCAGCATTTT. Protein product: CASSLAGVGNQPQHF. The chain uses TRBV7-9 and TRBJ1-5, with D possibly being TRBD1 (6 bases). The CDR3 runs 15 residues. CDR1 and CDR2 from the germline V gene are SEHNR and FQNEAQ (reference sequence).

J is TRBJ2-5 and V is TRBV30; 8 nucleotides match TRBD1. CDR1 and CDR2 from the germline V gene are GTSNPN and SVGIG (reference sequence). The CDR3 totals 14 residues. The ends lost 4 bases at V and 5 bases at J; junction bases unmatched: 9. The CDR3, as DNA: TGTGCCTGGATCGTACCAGGGGGCAGGGAGACCCAGTACTTC. This sequence encodes CAWIVPGGRETQYF.

The gene calls are TRBV5-1 and TRBJ2-6; TRBD2 might be the D (5 bases). From germline, CDR1 is SGHRS and CDR2 YFSETQ. Trimming shortened V by 2 bases and J by 4 bases, and 19 bases separated the two germline ends. CDR3 size: 18 residues. CDR3 residues: CASSFGGLFFSGANVLTF. CDR3 coding DNA: TGCGCCAGCAGCTTTGGCGGACTTTTTTTCTCGGGGGCCAACGTCCTGACTTTC. Complete variable domain (other parts from reference TRBV5-1 and TRBJ2-6): KAGVTQTPRYLIKTRGQQVTLSCSPISGHRSVSWYQQTPGQGLQFLFEYFSETQRNKGNFPGRFSGRQFSNSRSEMNVSTLELGDSALYLCASSFGGLFFSGANVLTFGAGSRLTVL.

The gene calls are TRBV6-4 and TRBJ2-3, with 7 bases aligning to TRBD2. The ends lost 6 bases at V and 2 bases at J; junction bases unmatched: 8. Per germline, CDR1 MRHNA and CDR2 SNTAGT. The CDR3 contains 15 residues. CDR3 residues: CASSAGTTLTDTQYF. CDR3 DNA: TGTGCCAGCAGCGCCGGGACTACGCTCACAGATACGCAGTATTTT.

A single count supports this clone. The chain employs TRBV6-1 and TRBJ1-4, with TRBD1 identical over 10 bases. CDR3 length: 15 residues. CDR1 is MNHNS and CDR2 is SASEGT in the germline V gene. V gave up 6 bases and J gave up 8 bases; unmatched junction bases: 9. CDR3 protein: CASSRGGTGDEKLFF. CDR3 nucleotides: TGTGCCAGCAGCCGGGGCGGGACAGGGGACGAAAAACTGTTTTTT.

This clone was counted a few times. The genes are TRBV25-1 and TRBJ2-1; TRBD2 agrees at 7 bases. Germline V gene lookup returns CDR1 MGHDK and CDR2 SYGVNS. The V gene end was trimmed by 3 bases and the J gene end by 3 bases; junction bases not matched to a gene: 2. The CDR3 covers 14 residues. The CDR3 here is CASSEWGGYNEQFF. The CDR3 DNA sequence: TGTGCCAGCAGTGAGTGGGGGGGCTACAATGAGCAGTTCTTC.

The rearrangement joins TRBV13 to TRBJ2-3, with 11 bases fitting TRBD1. This CDR3 spans 15 amino acids. Germline CDR1 reads PRHDT; CDR2 reads FYEKMQ (reference sequence). Trimming took 4 bases from V and 4 from J; bases not matched to a gene: 4. The chain's CDR3 is CASSSRTGGADTQYF. In DNA form, the CDR3 reads TGTGCCAGCAGCTCGAGGACAGGGGGCGCAGATACGCAGTATTTT.

The chain carries TRBV7-9 and TRBJ1-1; 7 bases are a match to TRBD1. The J segment lost 0 bases and the V segment lost 1 base, leaving 2 bases of the junction unmatched. The CDR3 runs 15 residues. Germline CDR1 SEHNR, CDR2 FQNEAQ (reference sequence). The DNA for the CDR3 is TGTGCCAGCAGCTTAGAGACAGGGCTGAACACTGAAGCTTTCTTT. Amino acids: CASSLETGLNTEAFF.

This sequence joins TRBV5-4 and TRBJ2-1, with 9 bases aligning to TRBD2. J gave up 6 bases and V 0 bases, and 4 bases lay outside the gene matches. The CDR3 runs 15 residues. Germline loops: CDR1 SGHNT, CDR2 YYREEE (reference sequence). The CDR3 protein is CASSLAGGRANEQFF. The CDR3 coding sequence is TGTGCCAGCAGCTTGGCCGGCGGGAGGGCCAATGAGCAGTTCTTC.

The chain employs TRBV7-8 and TRBJ2-6; D possibly corresponds to TRBD1 (5 bases). The germline V gene has CDR1 SGHVS and CDR2 FQNEAQ. Trimming took off 7 bases at V and 3 bases at J, with 13 bases between the two ends. The CDR3 runs to 15 residues. The CDR3 DNA sequence: TGTGCCAGCACCGCGGCAGGGTTTGGGGCCAACGTCCTGACTTTC. Residues: CASTAAGFGANVLTF. Full variable domain (missing parts from reference TRBV7-8 and TRBJ2-6): GAGVSQSPRYKVAKRGQDVALRCDPISGHVSLFWYQQALGQGPEFLTYFQNEAQLDKSGLPSDRFFAERPEGSVSTLKIQRTQQEDSAVYLCASTAAGFGANVLTFGAGSRLTVL.

This sequence joins TRBV7-6 and TRBJ1-1, with unresolved D. Germline V gene data show CDR1 as SGHVS and CDR2 as FNYEAQ. The CDR3 runs to 15 residues. V gave up 1 base and J gave up 4 bases, with 13 bases separating them. The CDR3, as DNA: TGTGCCAGCAGCTTAGGCTCGGGGTCGCCCACTGAAGCTTTCTTT. Amino acids: CASSLGSGSPTEAFF.

This clone was counted between two and nine times. The chain recombines TRBV6-6 with TRBJ1-5; D call uncertain. The ends were cut back, 7 bases at V and 7 bases at J, with 8 bases in the middle. This CDR3 contains 11 residues. Germline values: CDR1 MNHNY, CDR2 SVGAGI (reference sequence). CDR3 loop: CASNLNQPQHF. The CDR3 DNA reads TGTGCCAGCAACCTAAACCAGCCCCAGCATTTT.

This sequence joins TRBV7-9 and TRBJ1-1, with D possibly being TRBD1 (5 bases). The V and J ends lost 11 bases and 7 bases respectively, with 23 bases between them. The CDR3 is 14 residues long. Germline assignment: CDR1 SEHNR and CDR2 FQNEAQ (reference sequence). As DNA, the CDR3 is TGTGCCGGACAAAATCCGGGGGATCGCGGTGAAGCTTTCTTT. It specifies CAGQNPGDRGEAFF.

The chain combines TRBV28 with TRBJ1-1; 7 bases match TRBD1. The V gene's germline CDR1 is MDHEN and CDR2 SYDVKM. J lost 5 bases, V lost 6 bases, and 3 bases had no gene match. The CDR3 extends over 12 amino acids. CDR3 nucleotide sequence: TGTGCCAGCAGAGCAGGGGGGACTGAAGCTTTCTTT. This translates into CASRAGGTEAFF.

The V gene is TRBV2, the J gene TRBJ2-5; 8 positions agree with TRBD2. Germline CDR1 SNHLY, CDR2 FYNNEI. V dropped 5 bases and J dropped 5; count of bases not matched to a gene: 10. The CDR3 covers 15 residues. The CDR3 DNA sequence: TGTGCCAGCAGTCCGGGACTAGTTTTCGGCGAGACCCAGTACTTC. Encoded protein: CASSPGLVFGETQYF.

The table lists this clone with a few counts. This chain connects TRBV5-6 to TRBJ2-7; D may be TRBD2 (6 bases). CDR1 is SGHDT, CDR2 YYEEEE, per germline. The CDR3 runs to 18 residues. V was pared by 2 bases and J by 2 bases, with 23 bases between. The CDR3 sequence: CASSFSFLWDFSTYEQYF. Written as DNA, the CDR3 is TGTGCCAGCAGCTTTTCGTTCTTGTGGGACTTTTCAACCTACGAGCAGTACTTC.

The chain employs TRBV2 and TRBJ2-3; the match to TRBD2 covers 10 bases. V dropped 3 bases and J dropped 2; count of bases not matched to a gene: 5. CDR1 is SNHLY and CDR2 is FYNNEI in the germline V gene. This CDR3 is built from 16 residues. CDR3: CASSEPGLANTDTQYF. The CDR3 DNA reads as TGTGCCAGCAGTGAGCCGGGACTAGCGAACACAGATACGCAGTATTTT.

This chain uses TRBV28 with TRBJ2-7; D gene ambiguous. Trimming took 7 bases from V and 9 from J, leaving 13 bases between them. The CDR3 runs to 11 residues. From germline, CDR1 is MDHEN and CDR2 SYDVKM. The CDR3 loop reads CASTAWSGQYF. In DNA form, the CDR3 reads TGTGCCAGCACCGCCTGGTCAGGGCAGTACTTC.

The V and J genes are TRBV2 and TRBJ2-5; the D is unclear. CDR3 size: 12 residues. Germline-derived CDR1 and CDR2 are SNHLY and FYNNEI. V was trimmed by 1 base and J by 9 bases, leaving 9 bases between them. The CDR3: CASSEEPQAQYF. CDR3 DNA: TGTGCCAGCAGTGAAGAGCCTCAGGCCCAGTACTTC.

The chain recombines TRBV4-1 with TRBJ2-3; 14 bases match TRBD2. Germline V lookup: CDR1 MGHRA, CDR2 YSYEKL. This CDR3 comprises 18 residues. V lost 0 bases to trimming and J lost 7 bases; unmatched junction nucleotides: 9. CDR3 bases: TGCGCCAGCAGCCAAGATCTGACTAGCGGGGGGGCGGTAAATACGCAGTATTTT. Translating gives CASSQDLTSGGAVNTQYF.

The gene calls are TRBV28 and TRBJ1-2; 8 positions agree with TRBD1. CDR3 size: 13 residues. Germline lookup yields CDR1 MDHEN and CDR2 SYDVKM. The trim removed 6 bases at V and 2 bases at J, leaving 2 bases unmatched. The CDR3 reads CASSWDRNYGYTF. CDR3 sequence (DNA): TGTGCCAGCAGCTGGGACAGGAACTATGGCTACACCTTC.

The chain employs TRBV5-1 and TRBJ2-5; 9 positions agree with TRBD2. The length of the CDR3 is 15 residues. V was clipped by 0 bases and J by 5 bases; unmatched bases: 5. Germline CDR1 and CDR2: SGHRS and YFSETQ. CDR3 loop: CASSLVAGDGETQYF. The CDR3 DNA is TGCGCCAGCAGCTTGGTAGCGGGAGACGGGGAGACCCAGTACTTC.

The rearrangement links TRBV19 to TRBJ2-7; possibly TRBD2 for D (7 bases). Germline V CDR1 and CDR2: LNHDA, SQIVND (reference sequence). The CDR3 runs to 15 residues. Trimming took 6 bases from V and 5 from J, leaving 20 bases between them. The CDR3 sequence: CASSRLLGGLDEQYF. The CDR3 region has the DNA TGTGCCAGTAGCCGCCTCCTCGGGGGGCTCGACGAGCAGTACTTC.

This clone came up a few times. CDR3 protein: CASSPRGLAGGIGEQYF. Here the CDR3 DNA reads TGTGCCAGCAGCCCCCGGGGCCTAGCGGGAGGAATTGGCGAGCAGTACTTC. The V call is TRBV7-2, the J call TRBJ2-7; 11 bases match TRBD2. The germline V gene encodes CDR1 SGHTA and CDR2 FQGNSA. With V trimmed by 5 bases and J by 6 bases, 15 bases remained unmatched. This CDR3 spans 17 amino acids.

The chain joins TRBV18 to TRBJ2-3, with D possibly being TRBD2 (5 bases). The CDR3 is 14 residues long. Germline assignment: CDR1 KGHSH and CDR2 LQKENI. Between the trimmed V and J ends, which lost 6 bases and 0 bases, there was a span of 10 bases. CDR3 coding DNA: TGTGCCAGCTCGGACTCGGCTAGCACAGATACGCAGTATTTT. It translates to CASSDSASTDTQYF.

V gene TRBV9 combines with J gene TRBJ1-4; D is perhaps TRBD1 (6 bases). The CDR3 consists of 15 residues. V was cut by 0 bases and J by 5 bases, with 11 bases left in between. Germline CDR1 is SGDLS and CDR2 is YYNGEE. For the CDR3, the DNA is TGTGCCAGCAGCGTAGCTGGACAGCGAAATGAAAAACTGTTTTTT. It codes for CASSVAGQRNEKLFF.

In its sample, this clone was seen a few times. The V and J genes are TRBV6-6 and TRBJ2-1; a weak D match, TRBD1 (6 bases). CDR1 and CDR2 from the germline V gene are MNHNY and SVGAGI (reference sequence). The CDR3 is 15 amino acids. V was clipped by 0 bases and J by 6 bases, with 12 bases between them. Here the CDR3 reads CASSYSDPGVNEQFF. The DNA for the CDR3 is TGTGCCAGCAGTTACTCAGACCCAGGGGTCAATGAGCAGTTCTTC.

This clone was seen more than once but under ten times. This chain links TRBV7-2 with TRBJ2-2; maybe TRBD2 (6 bases). Per the germline V gene, CDR1 is SGHTA and CDR2 is FQGNSA. With 1 base removed from V and 4 bases from J, the gap between germline ends came to 10 bases. CDR3 length equals 15 residues. CDR3 DNA sequence: TGTGCCAGCAGCTTAGTCGGGGGAACCACCGGGGAGCTGTTTTTT. Translated, it gives CASSLVGGTTGELFF.

The rearrangement joins TRBV5-8 to TRBJ2-7; 8 bases agree with TRBD1. CDR3 size: 16 residues. Trimming took 4 bases from V and 0 from J; bases not matched to a gene: 9. Germline CDR1 and CDR2: SGHTS and YDEGEE. CDR3 protein: CASSPPDRGISYEQYF. The CDR3, as DNA: TGTGCCAGCAGCCCGCCCGACAGGGGAATCTCCTACGAGCAGTACTTC.

V usage is TRBV14 and J usage is TRBJ2-5, with D possibly TRBD1 on 5 matching bases. Trimming took off 0 bases at V and 7 bases at J, with 15 bases between the two ends. This CDR3 contains 15 residues. From germline, CDR1 is SGHDN and CDR2 FVKESK. The CDR3 nucleotides are TGTGCCAGCAGCCAAGATCGCCAGGGCTCCTTGACCCAGTACTTC. It translates to CASSQDRQGSLTQYF.